These T cell receptor beta chains were read from a single sample in a study of Japanese encephalitis immunity and Zika vaccine responses. MiXCR, applied by TCRdb to the 5' RACE reads, yields one record per CDR3 protein. Counted here are roughly 140 distinct CDR3 sequences, 2.1% occurring once; the ten biggest clones make up under 50%. Sequences were derived from antigen-activated CD4+ T cells from blood, cultured, sampled during a Zika inactivated vaccine study. These receptors were obtained from an adult man who received an inactivated Zika virus vaccine. Both conserved end residues are part of each CDR3. The D gene is left open where the match is weak. Each size is once, few, many or a size class.

D gene	clone size	V gene	J gene	CDR3 protein	CDR3 DNA
NA	large	TRBV7-2	TRBJ1-3	CASSLGSSGNTIYF	TGTGCCAGCAGCTTAGGGAGCTCTGGAAACACCATATATTTT
NA	medium-sized	TRBV12-3/TRBV12-4	TRBJ1-1	CASSPGTANTEAFF	TGTGCCAGCAGCCCTGGGACGGCGAACACTGAAGCTTTCTTT
TRBD1	large	TRBV12-3/TRBV12-4	TRBJ1-2	CASSLRGSGGTYGYTF	TGTGCCAGCAGTTTACGTGGCTCAGGGGGTACCTATGGCTACACCTTC
NA	large	TRBV6-5	TRBJ1-1	CASSYVTDTEAFF	TGTGCCAGCAGTTACGTGACAGACACTGAAGCTTTCTTT